One and the same sample provided the 30 T cell receptor beta chains below, sequenced in a study of patients and donors after allogeneic stem cell transplantation. TCRdb ran MiXCR on the RT-PCR reads and lists one entry per CDR3 protein. Of approximately 250,000 distinct CDR3 sequences in the sample, roughly an eighth were seen once. Sequencing was carried out using blood, either unsorted or a sorted T cell fraction (not recorded which). Receptors originate from a human donor who was either an allogeneic HSCT recipient or a stem cell or donor lymphocyte infusion donor (not recorded which). It is not recorded whose cells these are; they may come from a transplant donor.

This sequence joins TRBV5-6 and TRBJ2-3; 9 nucleotides match TRBD2. The CDR3 has 15 residues. Germline values: CDR1 SGHDT, CDR2 YYEEEE. V shed 7 bases and J 5 bases; nucleotides not matched to a gene: 11. The CDR3 loop reads CASGGGGLGGDTQYF. The CDR3 nucleotides are TGTGCCAGCGGCGGGGGGGGGCTAGGCGGAGATACGCAGTATTTT.

Only a few counts were recorded for this clonotype. The chain has TRBV20-1 and TRBJ2-7, with 8 bases matching TRBD2. The CDR3 loop spans 11 amino acids. From germline, CDR1 is DFQATT and CDR2 SNEGSKA (reference sequence). This CDR3 reads CAAGVTYEQYF. For the CDR3, the DNA is TGCGCAGCGGGGGTTACCTACGAGCAGTACTTC.

This clonotype was picked up many times. J is TRBJ2-7 and V is TRBV29-1; a possible D gene is TRBD1 (6 bases). The CDR3 runs to 14 residues. Trimming left V 6 bases short and J 5 bases short, with 20 bases between. Germline V gene lookup returns CDR1 SQVTM and CDR2 ANQGSEA. The CDR3 DNA reads as TGCAGCGTCGGAAGGACCAATACAGGGAACGAGCAGTACTTC. This translates into CSVGRTNTGNEQYF.

This clonotype was detected only a few times. The chain joins TRBV5-1 to TRBJ1-1; unclear D gene. Germline V gene sequence: CDR1 SGHRS, CDR2 YFSETQ. The CDR3 is made up of 15 amino acids. The V end was cut by 0 bases, the J end by 0 bases, with 9 bases between. The CDR3 DNA follows: TGCGCCAGCAGCTTGGATGCGCGAATGAACACTGAAGCTTTCTTT. It specifies CASSLDARMNTEAFF.

This clonotype showed up just a few times. J is TRBJ2-7 and V is TRBV20-1, with D hard to call. CDR1 DFQATT and CDR2 SNEGSKA come from the germline V gene (reference sequence). The germline V and J ends were trimmed by 5 bases and 5 bases, with 19 bases remaining between them. The CDR3 loop spans 14 amino acids. For the CDR3, the DNA is TGCAGTGCTGCGCACGTAACCTTTCGGGACGAGCAGTACTTC. Translated, it gives CSAAHVTFRDEQYF.

This clonotype turned up a few times. The V and J genes are TRBV24-1 and TRBJ1-5; D is perhaps TRBD1 (5 bases). Per the germline V gene, CDR1 is KGHDR and CDR2 is SFDVKD. The CDR3 spans 14 residues. V was clipped by 7 bases and J by 0 bases, with 9 bases between them. CDR3 nucleotide sequence: TGTGCCACCAGCTGGGGGGATAGCAATCAGCCCCAGCATTTT. Translating it yields CATSWGDSNQPQHF.

Many counts were recorded for this clonotype. The chain joins TRBV25-1 to TRBJ1-2; possibly TRBD1 for D (5 bases). The germline gives CDR1 MGHDK, CDR2 SYGVNS. The CDR3 length is 11 residues. Deletions cut 8 bases from V and 5 bases from J, with 9 bases between. The CDR3, as DNA: TGTGCCAGCGAGGGGTTGTATGGCTACACCTTC. Translating it yields CASEGLYGYTF.

A few counts support this clonotype. The chain couples TRBV7-8 to TRBJ2-7; D gene ambiguous. Trimming left V 3 bases short and J 3 bases short, with 12 bases between. Germline CDR1 is SGHVS and CDR2 is FQNEAQ. This CDR3 has 14 residues. The CDR3 reads CASSFGRLLYEQYF. CDR3 DNA: TGTGCCAGCAGCTTCGGACGGTTACTCTACGAGCAGTACTTC.

The chain couples TRBV18 to TRBJ1-1; 7 nucleotides match TRBD1. Trimming removed 0 bases from V and 2 bases from J; junction bases left unmatched: 3. The germline gives CDR1 KGHSH, CDR2 LQKENI. The CDR3 runs 15 residues. The CDR3 sequence: CASSPPTGINTEAFF. The CDR3 DNA is TGTGCCAGCTCACCACCGACAGGGATAAACACTGAAGCTTTCTTT.

This clonotype has more than one count but fewer than ten. This chain links TRBV19 with TRBJ2-6, with 11 bases fitting TRBD1. CDR3 length: 17 amino acids. CDR1 is LNHDA and CDR2 is SQIVND in the germline V gene (reference sequence). V gave up 4 bases and J gave up 4 bases; unmatched junction bases: 6. DNA of the CDR3: TGTGCCAGTAGTAAGGGGGACAGGGGGTCCGGGGCCAACGTCCTGACTTTC. Translating it yields CASSKGDRGSGANVLTF.

This clonotype has a count of ten or more. The chain has TRBV3-1 and TRBJ1-2, with D maybe TRBD1 (6 bases). Looked up from germline, CDR1 is LGHDT and CDR2 is YNNKEL (reference sequence). The CDR3 has 16 residues. Deletions cut 0 bases from V and 8 bases from J, with 19 bases between. CDR3 nucleotides: TGTGCCAGCAGCCAAGATTCATTTGCCGGGGGCAAAGGCTACACCTTC. This codes for CASSQDSFAGGKGYTF.

This clonotype came up many times. The V and J genes are TRBV3-1 and TRBJ1-2; TRBD1 might be the D (5 bases). Germline V lookup: CDR1 LGHDT, CDR2 YNNKEL (reference sequence). V was cut by 1 base and J by 6 bases, with 9 bases left in between. The CDR3 runs 13 residues. In DNA form, the CDR3 reads TGTGCCAGCAGCCAAGTTCGGGGGGATGGCTACACCTTC. Protein: CASSQVRGDGYTF.

This clonotype was picked up a small number of times. J is TRBJ2-3 and V is TRBV7-2; D is unresolved. CDR1 is SGHTA, CDR2 FQGNSA, per germline. The V end was cut by 1 base, the J end by 8 bases, with 7 bases between. CDR3 length: 12 amino acids. CDR3 in DNA: TGTGCCAGCAGCTTAGACAGAGCTACGCAGTATTTT. It codes for CASSLDRATQYF.

The rearrangement links TRBV6-1 to TRBJ2-1, with D maybe TRBD1 (8 bases). Trimming removed 4 bases at V and 7 bases at J, with 20 bases between. In germline, CDR1 is MNHNS, CDR2 SASEGT. This CDR3 has 16 residues. The CDR3 region is CASSAWNRGGFNEQFF. CDR3 nucleotides: TGTGCCAGCAGTGCTTGGAACAGGGGGGGTTTTAATGAGCAGTTCTTC.

There are a few counts of this clonotype. The genes are TRBV5-6 and TRBJ2-3, with TRBD1 identical over 11 bases. The germline V gene encodes CDR1 SGHDT and CDR2 YYEEEE. The CDR3 extends over 16 amino acids. V dropped 5 bases and J dropped 2; count of bases not matched to a gene: 7. The CDR3 here is CASSPGTGGYTDTQYF. The CDR3 region has the DNA TGTGCCAGCAGTCCCGGGACAGGGGGGTACACAGATACGCAGTATTTT.

The chain couples TRBV11-2 to TRBJ2-1, with a possible D match to TRBD2 (6 bases). This CDR3 has 15 amino acids. Germline V gene lookup returns CDR1 SGHAT and CDR2 FQNNGV. V gave up 5 bases and J gave up 2 bases, with 13 bases separating them. The CDR3 nucleotides read TGTGCCAGCAGCCCAGGGACTGGAACCTACAATGAGCAGTTCTTC. This sequence encodes CASSPGTGTYNEQFF.

This clonotype appeared many times. This chain uses TRBV5-1 with TRBJ1-4, with 8 bases matching TRBD1. This CDR3 spans 14 amino acids. Germline lookup yields CDR1 SGHRS and CDR2 YFSETQ. V shed 3 bases, J shed 13 bases, and the junction held 11 bases outside the gene matches. CDR3 sequence (DNA): TGCGCCAGCAGCTCAACAGGGGGTTCAGTAGGACTGTTTTTT. It codes for CASSSTGGSVGLFF.

The table lists this clonotype with a few counts. This rearrangement joins TRBV6-5 to TRBJ2-5; D may be TRBD2 (5 bases). Trimming removed 3 bases from V and 5 bases from J, with 7 bases in between. From germline, CDR1 is MNHEY and CDR2 SVGAGI. The CDR3 is 12 residues long. Here the CDR3 reads CASSYPGETQYF. As DNA, the CDR3 is TGTGCCAGCAGTTATCCGGGGGAGACCCAGTACTTC.

DNA of the CDR3: TGTGCCAGCAGCCCGAGCGGGGGAGGCACCGGGGAGCTGTTTTTT. Amino acids: CASSPSGGGTGELFF. The rearrangement links TRBV7-3 to TRBJ2-2; 8 bases line up with TRBD2. CDR3 length equals 15 residues. Germline V CDR1 and CDR2: SGHTA, FQGTGA. Trimming at V came to 5 bases and at J to 4 bases, leaving 6 bases not matched to a gene.

This clonotype came up many times. The rearrangement links TRBV15 to TRBJ2-7; D call uncertain. The length of the CDR3 is 13 residues. V lost 0 bases to trimming and J lost 1 base, with 4 bases between them. In germline, CDR1 is LNHNV, CDR2 YYDKDF (reference sequence). The CDR3: CATSREGSYEQYF. As DNA, the CDR3 is TGTGCCACCAGCAGAGAAGGATCCTACGAGCAGTACTTC.

The rearrangement joins TRBV19 to TRBJ1-2, with D uncertain. Trimming shortened V by 4 bases and J by 5 bases, and 11 bases separated the two germline ends. Germline V gene lookup returns CDR1 LNHDA and CDR2 SQIVND (reference sequence). CDR3 length equals 13 residues. CDR3 bases: TGTGCCAGTAGTACGGTCCCACCGTATGGCTACACCTTC. It encodes CASSTVPPYGYTF.

There are many counts of this clonotype. The genes are TRBV5-1 and TRBJ1-4, with 7 bases identical to TRBD1. Germline values: CDR1 SGHRS, CDR2 YFSETQ. With 4 bases clipped from V and 8 bases from J, the junction kept 14 bases outside the gene matches. The CDR3 runs 16 residues. In nucleotides, the CDR3 is TGCGCCAGCAGCATCGGACAGGCCTCCGGCAACGAAAAACTGTTTTTT. Protein sequence: CASSIGQASGNEKLFF.

Only a few counts were recorded for this clonotype. The gene calls are TRBV5-1 and TRBJ1-2, with TRBD1 matching over 7 bases. V lost 0 bases and J lost 8; bases outside the gene matches: 10. This CDR3 spans 15 amino acids. Per the germline V gene, CDR1 is SGHRS and CDR2 is YFSETQ. The CDR3, as DNA: TGCGCCAGCAGCTTGGAGGCAGGACAGGCGTCGGGCTACACCTTC. It is translated as CASSLEAGQASGYTF.

This clonotype was seen a few times. This chain joins TRBV11-2 and TRBJ2-1; 8 positions agree with TRBD1. Germline values: CDR1 SGHAT, CDR2 FQNNGV. The CDR3 totals 16 residues. J lost 0 bases, V lost 1 base, and 2 bases had no gene match. The CDR3 sequence is CASSLVGTGSYNEQFF. CDR3 coding DNA: TGTGCCAGCAGCTTAGTAGGGACAGGCTCCTACAATGAGCAGTTCTTC.

Ten or more counts support this clonotype. The gene calls are TRBV5-1 and TRBJ1-1, with D perhaps TRBD1 (6 bases). Trimming cost V 2 bases and J 7 bases, with 15 bases left between them. The germline gives CDR1 SGHRS, CDR2 YFSETQ. The CDR3 runs to 14 residues. CDR3 sequence: CASSFSPPDSEAFF. As DNA, the CDR3 is TGCGCCAGCAGCTTTTCACCCCCGGACAGTGAAGCTTTCTTT.

J is TRBJ1-1 and V is TRBV20-1, with 9 bases identical to TRBD1. Germline V lookup: CDR1 DFQATT, CDR2 SNEGSKA (reference sequence). After removal of 0 bases from V and 5 bases from J, the junction contained 7 bases not matched to a gene. The CDR3 covers 15 residues. The CDR3 nucleotides are TGCAGTGCTAGAGATCGGGACAGGGTTTGGACTGAAGCTTTCTTT. Translated: CSARDRDRVWTEAFF.

V gene TRBV18 combines with J gene TRBJ1-2, with 7 nucleotides matching TRBD1. CDR1 and CDR2 from the germline V gene are KGHSH and LQKENI. The V and J ends lost 5 bases and 5 bases, in that order; junction bases with no gene match: 8. This CDR3 is built from 14 residues. DNA for the CDR3: TGTGCCAGCTCAGGAAACAGGGGCACTTATGGCTACACCTTC. Protein: CASSGNRGTYGYTF.

This clonotype has a count of ten or more. The gene calls are TRBV7-9 and TRBJ2-3; no clear D. Trimming shortened V by 6 bases and J by 0 bases, and 10 bases separated the two germline ends. Germline-derived CDR1 and CDR2 are SEHNR and FQNEAQ (reference sequence). There are 14 residues in the CDR3. The CDR3 coding sequence is TGTGCCAGCAGGACACAGCTTAGCACAGATACGCAGTATTTT. It encodes CASRTQLSTDTQYF.

This clonotype appeared a few times. The V gene is TRBV7-2, the J gene TRBJ1-1, with unresolved D. CDR3 size: 13 residues. The germline gives CDR1 SGHTA, CDR2 FQGNSA. V shed 4 bases and J shed 6 bases, with 12 bases lying between them. The CDR3 region has the DNA TGTGCCAGCAGCTCTGTGAGGGTGTCTGAAGCTTTCTTT. Its protein is CASSSVRVSEAFF.

The chain joins TRBV30 to TRBJ1-1; D is unclear. Per the germline V gene, CDR1 is GTSNPN and CDR2 is SVGIG (reference sequence). V was clipped by 5 bases and J by 1 base, with 11 bases between them. This CDR3 is built from 13 residues. The CDR3 sequence is CAWGPDRNTEAFF. DNA for the CDR3: TGTGCCTGGGGACCAGATAGGAACACTGAAGCTTTCTTT.